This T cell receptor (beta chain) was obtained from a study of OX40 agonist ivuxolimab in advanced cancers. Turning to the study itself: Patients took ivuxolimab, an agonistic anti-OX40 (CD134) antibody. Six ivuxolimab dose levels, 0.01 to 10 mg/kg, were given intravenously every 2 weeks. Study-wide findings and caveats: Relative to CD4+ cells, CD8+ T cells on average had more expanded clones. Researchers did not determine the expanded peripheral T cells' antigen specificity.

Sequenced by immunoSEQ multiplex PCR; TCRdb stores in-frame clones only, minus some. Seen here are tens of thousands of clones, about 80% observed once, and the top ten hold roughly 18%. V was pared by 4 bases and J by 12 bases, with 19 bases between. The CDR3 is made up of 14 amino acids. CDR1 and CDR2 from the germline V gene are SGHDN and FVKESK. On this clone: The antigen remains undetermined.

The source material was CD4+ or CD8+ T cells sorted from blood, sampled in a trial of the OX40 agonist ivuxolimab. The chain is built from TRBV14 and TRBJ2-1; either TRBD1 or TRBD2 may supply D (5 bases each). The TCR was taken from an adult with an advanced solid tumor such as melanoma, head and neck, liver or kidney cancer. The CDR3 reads CASSPTGRPAGQFF. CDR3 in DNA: TGTGCCAGCAGCCCTACGGGACGTCCTGCGGGGCAGTTCTTC. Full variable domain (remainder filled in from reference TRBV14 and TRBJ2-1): EAGVTQFPSHSVIEKGQTVTLRCDPISGHDNLYWYRRVMGKEIKFLLHFVKESKQDESGMPNNRFLAERTGGTYSTLKVQPAELEDSGVYFCASSPTGRPAGQFFGPGTRLTVL.